This T cell receptor (beta chain) was captured in a study of OX40 agonist ivuxolimab in advanced cancers. As for the study in general: All patients had ivuxolimab intravenously every 2 weeks at 0.01 to 10 mg/kg.

Germline loops: CDR1 LNHDA, CDR2 SQIVND (reference sequence). The V gene lost 3 bases and the J gene lost 8 bases, with 16 bases spanning the gap. CDR3 length equals 14 residues. Only in-frame clones appear in the TCRdb table, and some are missing; sequencing was by immunoSEQ multiplex PCR. This sample carries 40,000 to 55,000 clones, about 89% of them seen once, and the ten largest clones take about a sixth. The TCR comes from an adult with an advanced solid tumor such as melanoma, head and neck, liver or kidney cancer. V is TRBV19 and J is TRBJ1-2; D is possibly TRBD1 (6 bases). This specimen was CD4+ or CD8+ T cells sorted from blood, taken in a trial of the OX40 agonist ivuxolimab. The DNA of the CDR3 is TGTGCCAGTAGTATCCCCCCTGGGGGGGGCGGCTACACCTTC. As protein: CASSIPPGGGGYTF.